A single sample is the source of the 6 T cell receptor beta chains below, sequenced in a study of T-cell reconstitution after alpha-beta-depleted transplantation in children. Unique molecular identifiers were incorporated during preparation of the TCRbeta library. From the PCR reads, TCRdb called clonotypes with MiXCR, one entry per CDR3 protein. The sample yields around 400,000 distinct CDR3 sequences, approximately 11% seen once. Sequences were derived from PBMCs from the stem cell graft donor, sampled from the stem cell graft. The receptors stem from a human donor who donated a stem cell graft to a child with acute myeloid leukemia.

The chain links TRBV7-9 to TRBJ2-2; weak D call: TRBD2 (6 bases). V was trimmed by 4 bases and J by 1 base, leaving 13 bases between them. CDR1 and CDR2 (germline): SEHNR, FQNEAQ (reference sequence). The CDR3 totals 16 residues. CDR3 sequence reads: CASSSRGAENTGELFF. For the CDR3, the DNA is TGTGCCAGCAGCTCGCGGGGAGCGGAGAACACCGGGGAGCTGTTTTTT.

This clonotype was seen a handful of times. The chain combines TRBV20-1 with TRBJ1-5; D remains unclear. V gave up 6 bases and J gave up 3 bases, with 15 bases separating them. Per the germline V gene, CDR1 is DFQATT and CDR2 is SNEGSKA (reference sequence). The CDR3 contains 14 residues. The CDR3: CSAGEQENNQPQHF. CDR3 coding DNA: TGCAGTGCGGGAGAGCAGGAGAACAATCAGCCCCAGCATTTT.

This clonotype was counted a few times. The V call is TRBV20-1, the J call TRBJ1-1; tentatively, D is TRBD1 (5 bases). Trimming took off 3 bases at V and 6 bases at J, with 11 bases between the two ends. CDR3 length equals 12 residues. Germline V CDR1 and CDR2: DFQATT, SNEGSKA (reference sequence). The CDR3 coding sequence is TGCAGTGCTAGTCCAGGGACTCCTGAAGCTTTCTTT. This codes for CSASPGTPEAFF.

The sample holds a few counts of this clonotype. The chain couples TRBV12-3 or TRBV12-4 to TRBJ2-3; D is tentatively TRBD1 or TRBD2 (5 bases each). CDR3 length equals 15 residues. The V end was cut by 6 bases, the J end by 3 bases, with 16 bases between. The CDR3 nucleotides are TGTGCCAGCAGCTCTGCTGGTGGGGGAACAGATACGCAGTATTTT. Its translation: CASSSAGGGTDTQYF.

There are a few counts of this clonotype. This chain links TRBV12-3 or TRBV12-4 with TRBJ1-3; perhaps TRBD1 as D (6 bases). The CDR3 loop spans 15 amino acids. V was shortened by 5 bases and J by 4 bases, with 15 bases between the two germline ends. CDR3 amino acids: CASSQTGAAGNTIYF. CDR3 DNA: TGTGCCAGCAGTCAAACGGGGGCTGCCGGAAACACCATATATTTT.

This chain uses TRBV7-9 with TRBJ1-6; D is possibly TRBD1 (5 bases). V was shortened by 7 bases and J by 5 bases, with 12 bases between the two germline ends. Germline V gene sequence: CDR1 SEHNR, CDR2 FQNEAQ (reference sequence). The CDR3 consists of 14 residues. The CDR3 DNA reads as TGTGCCAGCAAGAAGGGGTGGGATAATTCACCCCTCCACTTT. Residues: CASKKGWDNSPLHF. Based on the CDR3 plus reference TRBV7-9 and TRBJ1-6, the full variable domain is DTGVSQNPRHKITKRGQNVTFRCDPISEHNRLYWYRQTLGQGPEFLTYFQNEAQLEKSRLLSDRFSAERPKGSFSTLEIQRTEQGDSAMYLCASKKGWDNSPLHFGNGTRLTVT.